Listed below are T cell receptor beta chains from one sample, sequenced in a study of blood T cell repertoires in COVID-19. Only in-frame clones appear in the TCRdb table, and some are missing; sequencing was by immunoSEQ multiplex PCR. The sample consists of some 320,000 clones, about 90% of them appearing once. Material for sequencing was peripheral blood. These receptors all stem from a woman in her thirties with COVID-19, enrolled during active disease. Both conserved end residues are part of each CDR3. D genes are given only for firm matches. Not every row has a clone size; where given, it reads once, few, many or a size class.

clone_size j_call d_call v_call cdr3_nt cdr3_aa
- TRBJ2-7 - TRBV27 TGTGCCAGCAGTTTATCGCGGGGGCAAGGGTACGAGCAGTACTTC CASSLSRGQGYEQYF
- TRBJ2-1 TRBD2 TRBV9 TGTGCCAGCAGCGGTTCCGGACTAGCGGGGGGGCCCTACAATGAGCAGTTCTTC CASSGSGLAGGPYNEQFF
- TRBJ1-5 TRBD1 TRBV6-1 TGTGCCAGCAGTGAGGGACAGGGCTGGGGCAATCAGCCCCAGCATTTT CASSEGQGWGNQPQHF
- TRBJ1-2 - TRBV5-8 TGTGCCAGCAGCCAGCGGCGGGCCGTTAACTATGGCTACACCTTC CASSQRRAVNYGYTF
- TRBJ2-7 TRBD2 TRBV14 TGTGCCAGCAGCCAGGGAGGGAGGGCCTACGAGCAGTACTTC CASSQGGRAYEQYF
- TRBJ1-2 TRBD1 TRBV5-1 TGCGCCAGCAGCCCGCGACAGGGGGCTGTTAATGGCTACACCTTC CASSPRQGAVNGYTF
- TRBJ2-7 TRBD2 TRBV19 TGTGCCAGTAGGGCGGGGGTGGAGTCCTACGAGCAGTACTTC CASRAGVESYEQYF
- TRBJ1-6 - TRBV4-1 TGCGCCAGCAGCCACCCGACAGCCTCCTATAATTCACCCCTCCACTTT CASSHPTASYNSPLHF
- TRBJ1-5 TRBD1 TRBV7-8 TGTGCCAGCAGCCCCGGGACAGGGTTTCAGCCCCAGCATTTT CASSPGTGFQPQHF
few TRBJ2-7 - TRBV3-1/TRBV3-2 TGTGCCAGCAGCCGCAGGGACGAGCAGTACTTC CASSRRDEQYF
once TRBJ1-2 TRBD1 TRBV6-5 TGTGCCAGCAGTTACTTCAAGACAGGGGCGGGCTACACCTTC CASSYFKTGAGYTF
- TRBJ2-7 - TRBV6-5 TGTGCCAGCAGGGCGGTAATCACCTACGAGCAGTACTTC CASRAVITYEQYF
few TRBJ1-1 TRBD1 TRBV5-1 TGCGCCAGCAGTTCGGGTACAGGGGCTCTTGTAGCTTTCTTT CASSSGTGALVAFF
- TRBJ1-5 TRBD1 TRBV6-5 TGTGCCAGCAGTAGGACAGGGATCTCGAATCAGCCCCAGCATTTT CASSRTGISNQPQHF
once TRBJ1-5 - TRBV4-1 TGCGCCAGCAGCCAAGTTAAATCTGGCAATCAGCCCCAGCATTTT CASSQVKSGNQPQHF
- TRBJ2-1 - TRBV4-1 TGCGCCAGCAGCCAAGTCGTGGCAGGGTCCCTAAGCTCCTACAATGAGCAGTTCTTC CASSQVVAGSLSSYNEQFF
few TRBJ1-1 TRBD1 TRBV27 TGTGCCAGCAGTTCGGGACAGGGGAACACTGAAGCTTTCTTT CASSSGQGNTEAFF
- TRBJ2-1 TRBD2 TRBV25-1 TGTGCCAGCAGGGAGGCGGGGGGAGTCAATGAGCAGTTCTTC CASREAGGVNEQFF
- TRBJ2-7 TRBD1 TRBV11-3 TGTGCCAGCAGCTTAGTGGACAGGGTGGCGGAGCAGTACTTC CASSLVDRVAEQYF
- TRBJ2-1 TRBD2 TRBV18 TGTGCCAGCTCTCCTGTATCGGGGGGGAATGAGCAGTTCTTC CASSPVSGGNEQFF
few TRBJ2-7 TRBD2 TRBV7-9 TGTGCCAGCAGCGGGGGGGCCTACGAGCAGTACTTC CASSGGAYEQYF
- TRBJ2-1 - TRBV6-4 TGTGCCAGCAGTGACCGACTCTACAATGAGCAGTTCTTC CASSDRLYNEQFF
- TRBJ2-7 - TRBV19 TGTGCCAGTAGTATCGGGGGTCTCGGAGAGCAGTACTTC CASSIGGLGEQYF
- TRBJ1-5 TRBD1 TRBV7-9 TGTGCCAGCAGCCCGCAGGGGGATAGCAATCAGCCCCAGCATTTT CASSPQGDSNQPQHF
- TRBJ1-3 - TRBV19 TGTGCCAGTAGTATTTGGGCAGTTCGCTCTGGAAACACCATATATTTT CASSIWAVRSGNTIYF
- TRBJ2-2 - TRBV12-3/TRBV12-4 TGTGCCAGCAGTTTCTCGGCCGGGGAGCTGTTTTTT CASSFSAGELFF
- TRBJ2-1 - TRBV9 TGTGCCAGCAGCTCCTCCCCCCCAGGTGAGCAGTTCTTC CASSSSPPGEQFF
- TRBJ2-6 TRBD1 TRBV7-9 TGTGCCAGCAGCTTAGGGGACAGGGAAAGCTCTGGGGCCAACGTCCTGACTTTC CASSLGDRESSGANVLTF
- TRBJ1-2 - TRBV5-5 TGTGCCAGCAGCGTTACAGGGTCTGGCTATGGCTACACCTTC CASSVTGSGYGYTF
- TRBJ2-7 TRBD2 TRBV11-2 TGTGCCAGCAGCCCGGGAGCGGGGGTAGAGCAGTACTTC CASSPGAGVEQYF
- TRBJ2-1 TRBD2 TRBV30 TGTGCCTGGGGCTTTGTTAGTAGCGGGGTCTCCTACAATGAGCAGTTCTTC CAWGFVSSGVSYNEQFF
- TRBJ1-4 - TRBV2 TGTGCCAGCAGTGGACACTCTGAAAAACTGTTTTTT CASSGHSEKLFF
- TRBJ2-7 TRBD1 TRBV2 TGTGCCAGCAGACGTCCGGGACAGGGTACGTACGAGCAGTACTTC CASRRPGQGTYEQYF
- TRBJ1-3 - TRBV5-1 TGCGCCAGCAGCTTGGGAGGGGGAGTCTCTGGAAACACCATATATTTT CASSLGGGVSGNTIYF
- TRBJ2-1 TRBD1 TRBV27 TGTGCCAGCAGTTTATCCCACACCCTAGACAGGGCGAACTCCTACAATGAGCAGTTCTTC CASSLSHTLDRANSYNEQFF
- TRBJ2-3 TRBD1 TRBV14 TGTGCCAGTGGACAGGGGAGCACAGATACGCAGTATTTT CASGQGSTDTQYF
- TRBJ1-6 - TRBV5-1 TGCGCCAGCAGCTTGGTTGCAGGGATTGATAATTCACCCCTCCACTTT CASSLVAGIDNSPLHF
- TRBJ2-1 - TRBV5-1 TGCGCCAGCAGCTTGGTAGGGGGAGCCTACAATGAGCAGTTCTTC CASSLVGGAYNEQFF
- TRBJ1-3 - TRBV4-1 TGCGCCAGCAGCCCGAGGGGGGGAGACACCATATATTTT CASSPRGGDTIYF
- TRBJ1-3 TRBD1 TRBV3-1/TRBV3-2 TGTGCCAGCAGGGACAGGGGAGGTGGAAACACCATATATTTT CASRDRGGGNTIYF
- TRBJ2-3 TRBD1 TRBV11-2 TGTGCCAGCAGCGCGCGAGGGACAGGGGGCCCAGATACGCAGTATTTT CASSARGTGGPDTQYF
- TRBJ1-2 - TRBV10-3 TGTGCCATCAGTGAGTCGTCCAGGGATTCCTATGGCTACACCTTC CAISESSRDSYGYTF
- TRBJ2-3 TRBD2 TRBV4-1 TGCGCCAGCAGATTAGCGGGGGGCACAGATACGCAGTATTTT CASRLAGGTDTQYF
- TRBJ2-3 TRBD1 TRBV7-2 TGTGCCAGCAGCTCACAGGGGGCAGATACGCAGTATTTT CASSSQGADTQYF
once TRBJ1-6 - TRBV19 TGTGCCAGTAGTGTCCACCCGAGCTCCTATAATTCACCCCTCCACTTT CASSVHPSSYNSPLHF